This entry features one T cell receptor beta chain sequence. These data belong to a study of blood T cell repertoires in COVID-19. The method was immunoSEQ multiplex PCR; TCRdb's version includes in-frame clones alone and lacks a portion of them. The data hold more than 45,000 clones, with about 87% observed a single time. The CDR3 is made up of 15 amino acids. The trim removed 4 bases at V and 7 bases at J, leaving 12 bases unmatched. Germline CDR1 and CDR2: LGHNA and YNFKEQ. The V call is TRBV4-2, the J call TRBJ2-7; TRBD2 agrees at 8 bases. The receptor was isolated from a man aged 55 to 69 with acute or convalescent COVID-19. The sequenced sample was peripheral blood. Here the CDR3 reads CASSLISLPGGEQYF. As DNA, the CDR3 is TGTGCCAGCAGCCTCATCTCTTTACCGGGGGGGGAGCAGTACTTC.